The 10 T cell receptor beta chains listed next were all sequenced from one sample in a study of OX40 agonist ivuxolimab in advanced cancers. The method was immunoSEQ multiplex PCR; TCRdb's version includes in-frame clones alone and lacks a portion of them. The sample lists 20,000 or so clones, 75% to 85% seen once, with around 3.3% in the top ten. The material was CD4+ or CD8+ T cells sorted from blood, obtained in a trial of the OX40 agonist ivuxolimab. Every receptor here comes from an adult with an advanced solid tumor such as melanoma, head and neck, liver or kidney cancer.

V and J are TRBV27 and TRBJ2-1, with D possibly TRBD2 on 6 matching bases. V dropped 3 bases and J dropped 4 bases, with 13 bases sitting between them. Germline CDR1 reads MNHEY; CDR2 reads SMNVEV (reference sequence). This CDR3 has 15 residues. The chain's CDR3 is CASSLAGTGYNEQFF. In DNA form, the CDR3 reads TGTGCCAGCAGTTTGGCGGGGACTGGATACAATGAGCAGTTCTTC.

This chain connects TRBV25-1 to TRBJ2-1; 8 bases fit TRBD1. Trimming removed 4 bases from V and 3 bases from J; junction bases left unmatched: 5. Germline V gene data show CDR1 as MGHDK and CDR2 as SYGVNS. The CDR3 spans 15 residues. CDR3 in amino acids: CASSGGRGHYNEQFF. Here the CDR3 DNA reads TGTGCCAGCAGTGGGGGCAGGGGGCACTACAATGAGCAGTTCTTC.

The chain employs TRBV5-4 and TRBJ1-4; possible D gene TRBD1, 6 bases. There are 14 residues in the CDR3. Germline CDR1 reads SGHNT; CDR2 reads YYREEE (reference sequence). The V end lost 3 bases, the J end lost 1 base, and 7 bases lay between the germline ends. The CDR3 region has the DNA TGTGCCAGCAGCTCAGGGGAAACTAATGAAAAACTGTTTTTT. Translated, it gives CASSSGETNEKLFF.

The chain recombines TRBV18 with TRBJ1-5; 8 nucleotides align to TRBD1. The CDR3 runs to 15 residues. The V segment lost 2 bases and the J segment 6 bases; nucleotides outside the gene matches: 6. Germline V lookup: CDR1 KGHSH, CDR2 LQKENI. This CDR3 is CASSPSQGAVQPQHF. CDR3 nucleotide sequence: TGTGCCAGCTCACCATCGCAGGGGGCGGTTCAGCCCCAGCATTTT.

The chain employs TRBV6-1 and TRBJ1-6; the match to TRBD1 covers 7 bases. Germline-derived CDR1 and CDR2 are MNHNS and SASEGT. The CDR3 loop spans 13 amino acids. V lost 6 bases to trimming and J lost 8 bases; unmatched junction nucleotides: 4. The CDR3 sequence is CASRQGPDSPLHF. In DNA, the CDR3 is TGTGCCAGCAGACAGGGGCCTGATTCACCCCTCCACTTT.

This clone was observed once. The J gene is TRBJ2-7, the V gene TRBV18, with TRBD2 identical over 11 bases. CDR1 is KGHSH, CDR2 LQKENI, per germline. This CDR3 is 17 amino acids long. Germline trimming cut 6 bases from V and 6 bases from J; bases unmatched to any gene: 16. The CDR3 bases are TGTGCCAGCTCCCTTCTGGATAGCGGGGGGGGCAGAGGCGAGCAGTACTTC. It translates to CASSLLDSGGGRGEQYF. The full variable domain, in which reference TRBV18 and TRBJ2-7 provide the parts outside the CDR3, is NAGVMQNPRHLVRRRGQEARLRCSPMKGHSHVYWYRQLPEEGLKFMVYLQKENIIDESGMPKERFSAEFPKEGPSILRIQQVVRGDSAAYFCASSLLDSGGGRGEQYFGPGTRLTVT.

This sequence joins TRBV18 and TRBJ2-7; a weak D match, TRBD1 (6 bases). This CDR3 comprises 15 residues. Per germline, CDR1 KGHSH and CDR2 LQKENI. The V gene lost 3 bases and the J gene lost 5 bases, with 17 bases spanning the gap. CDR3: CASSPESLTGNEQYF. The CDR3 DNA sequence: TGTGCCAGCTCACCCGAATCCCTGACAGGCAACGAGCAGTACTTC.

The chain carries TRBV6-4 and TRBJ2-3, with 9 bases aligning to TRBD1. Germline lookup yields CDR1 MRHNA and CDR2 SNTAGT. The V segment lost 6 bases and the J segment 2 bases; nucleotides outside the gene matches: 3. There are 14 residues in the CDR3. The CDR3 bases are TGTGCCAGCAGGAAACAGGGGGCCACAGATACGCAGTATTTT. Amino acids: CASRKQGATDTQYF.

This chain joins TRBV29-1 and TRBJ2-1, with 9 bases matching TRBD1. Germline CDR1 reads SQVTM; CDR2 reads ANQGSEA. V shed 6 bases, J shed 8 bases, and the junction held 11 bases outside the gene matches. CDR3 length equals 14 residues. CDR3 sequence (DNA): TGCAGCGTAACAGGGGGCAGCTCTTTCGATGAGCAGTTCTTC. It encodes CSVTGGSSFDEQFF.

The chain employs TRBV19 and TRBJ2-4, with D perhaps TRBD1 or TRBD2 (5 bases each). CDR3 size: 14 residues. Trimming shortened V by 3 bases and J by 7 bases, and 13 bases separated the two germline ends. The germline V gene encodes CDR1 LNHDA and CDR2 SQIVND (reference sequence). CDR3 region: CASSINSGGNIQYF. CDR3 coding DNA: TGTGCCAGTAGTATCAATTCTGGGGGTAACATTCAGTACTTC.